The T cell receptor beta chain under discussion was sequenced for a study of CD8 T cells in ankylosing spondylitis. In its sample, this clonotype was seen many times. One entry per CDR3 protein results from TCRdb running MiXCR on the 5' RACE reads. The data contain roughly 220,000 distinct CDR3 sequences, 10% of them singletons. The receptor's source is a male donor with ankylosing spondylitis or in good health (not recorded which). The specimen sequenced was blood, either unsorted or a sorted T cell fraction (not recorded which).

CDR3 residues: CASSLAQTTPRMYTGELFF. The CDR3 nucleotides read TGCGCCAGCAGCTTGGCTCAGACGACCCCCCGAATGTACACCGGGGAGCTGTTTTTT. The chain is built from TRBV5-1 and TRBJ2-2, with D hard to call. Looked up from germline, CDR1 is SGHRS and CDR2 is YFSETQ. Trimming left V 0 bases short and J 3 bases short, with 21 bases between. The CDR3 totals 19 residues.